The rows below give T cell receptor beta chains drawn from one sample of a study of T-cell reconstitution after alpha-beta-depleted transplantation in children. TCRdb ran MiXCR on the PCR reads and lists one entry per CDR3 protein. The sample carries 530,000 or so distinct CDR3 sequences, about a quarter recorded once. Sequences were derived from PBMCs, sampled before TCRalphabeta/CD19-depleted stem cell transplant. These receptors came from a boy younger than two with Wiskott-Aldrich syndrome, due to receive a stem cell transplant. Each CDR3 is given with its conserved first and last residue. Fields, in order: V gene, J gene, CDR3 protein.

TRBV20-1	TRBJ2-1	CSAIRGLAENNEQFF
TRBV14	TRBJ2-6	CASRLTGANGLTF
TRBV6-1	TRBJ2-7	CASTGPLNSYEQYF
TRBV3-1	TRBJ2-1	CASSRGTSHEQFF
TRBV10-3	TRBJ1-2	CAISTGEWRDGYTF
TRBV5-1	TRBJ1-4	CASSAGTRNEKLFF
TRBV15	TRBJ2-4	CATSRVPGGGLAKNIQYF
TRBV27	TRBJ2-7	CASSFRSRDDEQYF
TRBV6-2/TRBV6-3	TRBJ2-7	CASKRTGAGDEQYF
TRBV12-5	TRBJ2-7	CASAPDLSYEQYF
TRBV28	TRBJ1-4	CASSAPGTGGEKLFF
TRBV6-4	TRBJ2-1	CASSDSIGMDNEQFF
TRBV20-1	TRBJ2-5	CSAASHGAGGGMGKTQYF
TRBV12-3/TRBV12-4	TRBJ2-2	CASSLGQSSNTGELFF
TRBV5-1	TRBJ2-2	CASSSPGPRPYGELFF
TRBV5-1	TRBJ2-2	CASSSLELAPGELFF
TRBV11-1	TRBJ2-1	CASSFGGGLAGVVSYNEQFF
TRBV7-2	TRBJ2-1	CASSLGAGGSNEQFF
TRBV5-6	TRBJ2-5	CASRHRLAAQETQYF
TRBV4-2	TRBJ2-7	CASSQVGGSSLRYEQYF
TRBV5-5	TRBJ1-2	CASSFRDRGDYGYTF
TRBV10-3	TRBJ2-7	CAISEFSGRTSGEQYF
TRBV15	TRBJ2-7	CATSGSRTSGTTYEQYF
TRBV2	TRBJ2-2	CASKGESVAGELFF
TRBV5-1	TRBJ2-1	CASSLWEHEQFF
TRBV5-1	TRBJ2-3	CASSLGLTWGLDTDTQYF
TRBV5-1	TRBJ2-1	CASSLESGRGNEQFF
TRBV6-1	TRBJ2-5	CASSGLSGAQETQYF
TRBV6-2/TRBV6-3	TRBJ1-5	CASSRRGKGAYSNQPQHF
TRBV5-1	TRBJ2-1	CASGRPTGYDNEQFF
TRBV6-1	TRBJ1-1	CASRRTGAQKSKNTEAFF
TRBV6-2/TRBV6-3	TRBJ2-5	CASTRGAETQYF